Listed below are T cell receptor beta chains from one sample, sequenced in a study of cytomegalovirus exposure and HLA in healthy donors. TCRdb's table, derived via immunoSEQ multiplex PCR, lists solely in-frame clones and lacks some. The sample holds 200,000 or so clones, about 81% seen once. The sequenced sample was PBMCs. These receptors were taken from a young woman in good health and CMV-seropositive. Both conserved end residues are part of each CDR3. Each record gives: V gene, clone size, J gene, D gene, CDR3 protein, CDR3 DNA. The D gene is left open where the match is weak. The size entry is marked missing in some rows and otherwise reads once, few, many or a size class.

TRBV19	NA	TRBJ2-2	TRBD1	CASTGTGVSGELFF	TGTGCCAGTACGGGGACAGGGGTGTCCGGGGAGCTGTTTTTT
TRBV27	few	TRBJ1-3	TRBD1	CASSKTGSGNTIYF	TGTGCCAGCAGTAAGACAGGGTCTGGAAACACCATATATTTT
TRBV6-5	NA	TRBJ1-6	NA	CASSPSRYNSPLHF	TGTGCCAGCAGCCCAAGCCGGTATAATTCACCCCTCCACTTT
TRBV7-9	NA	TRBJ1-6	TRBD1	CASSTGGRSPLHF	TGTGCCAGCAGCACAGGGGGCCGCTCACCCCTCCACTTT
TRBV4-1	NA	TRBJ2-7	NA	CASSQAGDEQYF	TGCGCCAGCAGCCAAGCGGGGGACGAGCAGTACTTC
TRBV6-1	few	TRBJ1-5	TRBD1	CASRGDRGFDQPQHF	TGTGCCAGCAGGGGGGACAGGGGGTTCGATCAGCCCCAGCATTTT
TRBV19	NA	TRBJ1-1	NA	CASSTDRRGTEAFF	TGTGCCAGTAGTACCGACCGTAGAGGAACTGAAGCTTTCTTT
TRBV7-3	NA	TRBJ2-7	NA	CASSPGRGQSYEQYF	TGTGCCAGCAGCCCCGGAAGGGGACAATCCTACGAGCAGTACTTC
TRBV5-6	NA	TRBJ1-1	TRBD1	CASSPGTGTGGYTEAFF	TGTGCCAGCAGCCCCGGAACCGGGACAGGGGGTTACACTGAAGCTTTCTTT
TRBV28	NA	TRBJ1-6	TRBD1	CASSFGTVNSPLHF	TGTGCCAGCAGTTTTGGGACAGTTAATTCACCCCTCCACTTT
TRBV15	NA	TRBJ1-5	NA	CATSTPPGNQPQHF	TGTGCCACCAGCACACCCCCCGGGAATCAGCCCCAGCATTTT